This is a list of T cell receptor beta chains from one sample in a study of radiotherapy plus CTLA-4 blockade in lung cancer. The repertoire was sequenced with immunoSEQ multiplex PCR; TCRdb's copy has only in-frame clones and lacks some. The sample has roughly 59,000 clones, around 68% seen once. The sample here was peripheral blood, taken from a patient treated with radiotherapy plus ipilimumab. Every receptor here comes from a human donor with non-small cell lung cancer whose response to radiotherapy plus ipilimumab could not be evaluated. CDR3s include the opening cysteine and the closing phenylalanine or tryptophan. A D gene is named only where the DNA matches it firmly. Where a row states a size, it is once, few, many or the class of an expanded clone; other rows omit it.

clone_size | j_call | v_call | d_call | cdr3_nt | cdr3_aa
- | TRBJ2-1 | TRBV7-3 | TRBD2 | TGTGCCAGCAGCCTAGGACTAGCGCCCCATGAGCAGTTCTTC | CASSLGLAPHEQFF
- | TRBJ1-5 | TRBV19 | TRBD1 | TGTGCCAGTAGTATAGCTAAGACAGGGGGCTCTTATAGCAATCAGCCCCAGCATTTT | CASSIAKTGGSYSNQPQHF
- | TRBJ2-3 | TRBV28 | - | TGTGCCAGCAGTCCTGTGAGGGAGCAGTATTTT | CASSPVREQYF
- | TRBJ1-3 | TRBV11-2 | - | TGTGCCAGCAGCCCAAACTCTGGAAACACCATATATTTT | CASSPNSGNTIYF
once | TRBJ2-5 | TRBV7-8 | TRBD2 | TGTGCCAGCAGCTTCCCCGCGGGAGTCGAGACCCAGTACTTC | CASSFPAGVETQYF
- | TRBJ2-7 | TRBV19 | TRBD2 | TGTGCCAGTAGTATATCCCACTACCTAGCGGGGGTTGCCTACGAGCAGTACTTC | CASSISHYLAGVAYEQYF
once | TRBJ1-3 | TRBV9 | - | TGTGCCAGCAGCGTAGCGCCCGCAGGGGTTGGCTCGGCTGGAAACACCATATATTTT | CASSVAPAGVGSAGNTIYF
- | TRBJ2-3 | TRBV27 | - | TGTGCCAGCAGTTCCCCATTAGCGGCGGCAGATACGCAGTATTTT | CASSSPLAAADTQYF
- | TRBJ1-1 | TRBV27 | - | TGTGCCAGCAGCCTCGTCGGGGGTTGGGTTTACACTGAAGCTTTCTTT | CASSLVGGWVYTEAFF
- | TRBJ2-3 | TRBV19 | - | TGTGCCAGTAGACTATTACATTCCACAGATACGCAGTATTTT | CASRLLHSTDTQYF
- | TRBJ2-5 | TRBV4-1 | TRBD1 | TGCGCCAGCAGCCCCGGGACAGGCTCCGGGGAGACCCAGTACTTC | CASSPGTGSGETQYF
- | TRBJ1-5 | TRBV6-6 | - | TGTGCCAGCAGTTACATGGGGGCACAGGTCCAGCATTTT | CASSYMGAQVQHF
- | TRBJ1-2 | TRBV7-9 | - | TGTGCCAGCAGCTTAGATGTGGCAGACTATGGCTACACCTTC | CASSLDVADYGYTF
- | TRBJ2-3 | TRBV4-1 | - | TGCGCCAGCAGTCAAGATCGGGGAACAGATACGCAGTATTTT | CASSQDRGTDTQYF
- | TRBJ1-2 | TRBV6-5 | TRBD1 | TGTGCCAGCAGTTACAGGGGGCGCGGCTATGGCTACACCTTC | CASSYRGRGYGYTF
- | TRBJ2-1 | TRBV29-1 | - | TGCAGCGTTGACAGGTCGGGACAATACAATGAGCAGTTCTTC | CSVDRSGQYNEQFF
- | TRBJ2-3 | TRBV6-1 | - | TGTGCCAGCAGTGAAGGCCCGGGCGGGGGCACAGATACGCAGTATTTT | CASSEGPGGGTDTQYF
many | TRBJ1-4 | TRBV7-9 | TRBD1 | TGTGCCAGCAGCTTGGCAGGGGGCGGAAATGAAAAACTGTTTTTT | CASSLAGGGNEKLFF
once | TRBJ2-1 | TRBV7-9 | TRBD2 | TGTGCCAGCAGCCGGACCCTAGCGGGAGGGCCGGGCAATGAGCAGTTCTTC | CASSRTLAGGPGNEQFF
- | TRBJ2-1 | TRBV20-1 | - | TGCAGTGCGAGGACTTACAATGAGCAGTTCTTC | CSARTYNEQFF
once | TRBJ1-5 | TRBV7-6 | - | TGTGCCAGCAGCCCTGGAGGAGGGATCCATCAGCCCCAGCATTTT | CASSPGGGIHQPQHF
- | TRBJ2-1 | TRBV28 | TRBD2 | TGTGCCAGCAGTAAGAGCGGGGGGGCTGTAAATGAGCAGTTCTTC | CASSKSGGAVNEQFF
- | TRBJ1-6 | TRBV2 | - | TGTGCCAGCAGTTTCTCCAGGGATACAGGTTCACCCCTCCACTTT | CASSFSRDTGSPLHF
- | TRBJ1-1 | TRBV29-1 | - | TGCAGCGTTGCAGTTCGTGGTGAAGCTTTCTTT | CSVAVRGEAFF
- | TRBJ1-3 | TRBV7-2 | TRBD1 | TGTGCCAGCAGCTCGCGGGGACAGAATATTGGGGGAAACACCATATATTTT | CASSSRGQNIGGNTIYF
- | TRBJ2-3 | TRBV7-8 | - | TGTGCCAGCAGCTTATTCAGTCCAGATACGCAGTATTTT | CASSLFSPDTQYF
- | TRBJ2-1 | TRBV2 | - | TGTGCCAGCAGTGAATCTAGGGGGACGGGGAATGAGCAGTTCTTC | CASSESRGTGNEQFF
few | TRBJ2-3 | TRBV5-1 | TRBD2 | TGCGCCAGCAGCGCGGTGGGACTAGCGGACCTTCAAGATACGCAGTATTTT | CASSAVGLADLQDTQYF
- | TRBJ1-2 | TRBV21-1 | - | TGTGCCAGCAGCAAAGTGCACAGGTGTCGCTTTCAACGTTCAGTCGTCTCGTCGGACTATGGCTACACCTTC | CASSKVHRCRFQRSVVSSDYGYTF
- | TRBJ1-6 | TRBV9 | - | TGTGCCAGCAGCGTGGCCGCCGACAGCCATTCACCCCTCCACTTT | CASSVAADSHSPLHF
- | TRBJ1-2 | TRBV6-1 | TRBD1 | TGTGCCAGCAGTGTGAGACAGGGGGCAGGTGGCTACACCTTC | CASSVRQGAGGYTF
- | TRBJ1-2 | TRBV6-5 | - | TGTGCCAGCAGTTACTCAAACAGGGCATCTGGCTACACCTTC | CASSYSNRASGYTF
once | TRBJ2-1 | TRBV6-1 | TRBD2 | TGTGCCAGCACAGGGACTAGCGGCTCCTACAATGAGCAGTTCTTC | CASTGTSGSYNEQFF
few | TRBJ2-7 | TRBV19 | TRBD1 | TGTGCCAGCAAGGGGGCGAGGTACGAGCAGTACTTC | CASKGARYEQYF
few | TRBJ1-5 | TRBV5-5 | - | TGTGCCAGCAGTACCGGGAGCAATCAGCCCCAGCATTTT | CASSTGSNQPQHF
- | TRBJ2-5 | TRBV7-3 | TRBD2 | TGTGCCAGCAGCTCCGGACTAGCGGGGAGTGGGACCCAGTACTTC | CASSSGLAGSGTQYF
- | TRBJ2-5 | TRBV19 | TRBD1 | TGTGCCAGTAGTGCCCGCCCCTCGAGACAGGGGGGAGAGACCCAGTACTTC | CASSARPSRQGGETQYF
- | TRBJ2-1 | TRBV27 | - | TGTGCCAGCAGTAGGGCCGGGAGCTCCTACAATGAGCAGTTCTTC | CASSRAGSSYNEQFF
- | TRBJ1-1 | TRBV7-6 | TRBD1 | TGTGCCAGCAGCTCCCGACAGGGAAGCGGGGGCACTGAAGCTTTCTTT | CASSSRQGSGGTEAFF
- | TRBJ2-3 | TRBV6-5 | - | TGTGCCGCCAGCTCGGCGAGGGGGGGAGATACGCAGTATTTT | CAASSARGGDTQYF
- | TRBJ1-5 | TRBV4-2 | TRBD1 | TGTGCCAGCAGCCAACAGGGACAGCACAATCAGCCCCAGCATTTT | CASSQQGQHNQPQHF
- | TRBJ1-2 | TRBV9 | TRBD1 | TGTGCCAGCAGCCAGTTCCGTGGGACAGGGTCCTATGGCTACACCTTC | CASSQFRGTGSYGYTF
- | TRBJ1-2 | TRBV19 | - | TGTGCCAGTAGTACAAGGAACAGGGACTATGGCTACACCTTC | CASSTRNRDYGYTF
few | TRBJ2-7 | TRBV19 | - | TGTGCCAGTAGTACCCCTGGAGGGCCCAGGGCCTACGAGCAGTACTTC | CASSTPGGPRAYEQYF
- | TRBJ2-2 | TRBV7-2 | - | TGTGCCAGCAGCTCGGGACTTGACACCGGGGAGCTGTTTTTT | CASSSGLDTGELFF
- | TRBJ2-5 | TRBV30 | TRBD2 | TGTGCCTGGACTAGAGCGGGAGGGGGGTTCAAGACCCAGTACTTC | CAWTRAGGGFKTQYF
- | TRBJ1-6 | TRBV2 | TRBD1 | TGTGCCAGCAGTTGGTCCCGGGACAGGATTAATTCACCCCTCCACTTT | CASSWSRDRINSPLHF
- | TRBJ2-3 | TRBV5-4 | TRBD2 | TGTGCCAGCAGCTTCTGGGGACTAGTTACAGATACGCAGTATTTT | CASSFWGLVTDTQYF